This T cell receptor beta chain was profiled in a study of T cell responses to AZD1222 COVID-19 vaccine. Sequencing used immunoSEQ multiplex PCR; TCRdb keeps in-frame clones, though not all of them. The sample records 140,000 to 150,000 clones, more than 85% being singletons. The germline V and J ends were trimmed by 5 bases and 1 base, with 11 bases remaining between them. The CDR3 sequence is 14 residues long. The germline V gene has CDR1 MDHEN and CDR2 SYDVKM. V and J are TRBV28 and TRBJ1-1; a weak D match, TRBD1 (6 bases). The receptor comes from an adult in good health. This sample comprised peripheral blood, obtained on day 0 of AZD1222 vaccination. The CDR3 loop reads CASSPRTENTEAFF. DNA of the CDR3: TGTGCCAGCAGTCCCCGGACAGAGAACACTGAAGCTTTCTTT.